These T cell receptor beta chains were read from a single sample in a study of regulatory dendritic cells for organ transplantation. Assay used: immunoSEQ multiplex PCR; TCRdb lists only in-frame clones, some missing. This table holds 25,000 to 30,000 clones, roughly 80% found once. Material: naive CD4+ T cells from blood. The receptors were sampled from a human donor in good health. CDR3s include the opening cysteine and the closing phenylalanine or tryptophan. A D gene is named only where the DNA matches it firmly. Expanded clones get a size class; other rows say once, few or many, or leave the size out.

v_call: TRBV15
d_call: TRBD1
j_call: TRBJ1-1
clone_size: -
cdr3_nt: TGTGCCACCAGCAGAGTGACAGGGCCCACTGAAGCTTTCTTT
cdr3_aa: CATSRVTGPTEAFF

v_call: TRBV7-2
d_call: -
j_call: TRBJ2-1
clone_size: -
cdr3_nt: TGTGCCAGCAGCTTAGGGCGGGGACCTTACAATGAGCAGTTCTTC
cdr3_aa: CASSLGRGPYNEQFF

v_call: TRBV19
d_call: TRBD1
j_call: TRBJ1-2
clone_size: -
cdr3_nt: TGTGCCAGTAAAAAGGGGTACGGGACAGGGTTTGGCTACACCTTC
cdr3_aa: CASKKGYGTGFGYTF

v_call: TRBV5-1
d_call: -
j_call: TRBJ2-3
clone_size: once
cdr3_nt: TGCGCCAGCAGCCCCGGCGGGTCGGGGGCAGATACGCAGTATTTT
cdr3_aa: CASSPGGSGADTQYF

v_call: TRBV5-1
d_call: TRBD1
j_call: TRBJ1-1
clone_size: -
cdr3_nt: TGCGCCAGCAGCCCGGGACAGGGGAAGCTTGAAGCTTTCTTT
cdr3_aa: CASSPGQGKLEAFF

v_call: TRBV6-5
d_call: -
j_call: TRBJ1-5
clone_size: -
cdr3_nt: TGTGCCAGCAGTTACCGGTCACAGGGCAATCAGCCCCAGCATTTT
cdr3_aa: CASSYRSQGNQPQHF

v_call: TRBV2
d_call: -
j_call: TRBJ1-6
clone_size: -
cdr3_nt: TGTGCCAGCAGCAGGGACAAGCCTTCTTCCTATAATTCACCCCTCCACTTT
cdr3_aa: CASSRDKPSSYNSPLHF

v_call: TRBV9
d_call: TRBD1
j_call: TRBJ1-1
clone_size: -
cdr3_nt: TGTGCCAGCAGCGTACTGGAAACAGGGGCGGAAGCTTTCTTT
cdr3_aa: CASSVLETGAEAFF

v_call: TRBV6-4
d_call: TRBD1
j_call: TRBJ1-1
clone_size: -
cdr3_nt: TGTGCCAGCAGGACAGGGGGCGTAAGAGCTGAAGCTTTCTTT
cdr3_aa: CASRTGGVRAEAFF

v_call: TRBV6-1
d_call: TRBD1
j_call: TRBJ1-5
clone_size: few
cdr3_nt: TGTGCCAGCAGCCTAACAGGGGAAGGCCAGCCCCAGCATTTT
cdr3_aa: CASSLTGEGQPQHF

v_call: TRBV29-1
d_call: -
j_call: TRBJ2-3
clone_size: -
cdr3_nt: TGCAGCGTTGTGGGGCGGGGAGAAACAGATACGCAGTATTTT
cdr3_aa: CSVVGRGETDTQYF

v_call: TRBV7-9
d_call: -
j_call: TRBJ2-1
clone_size: -
cdr3_nt: TGTGCCAGCAGCCACAGGGACAATGAGCAGTTCTTC
cdr3_aa: CASSHRDNEQFF

v_call: TRBV11-3
d_call: -
j_call: TRBJ2-2
clone_size: -
cdr3_nt: TGTGCCAGCAGCCCCGGGACGAACACCGGGGAGCTGTTTTTT
cdr3_aa: CASSPGTNTGELFF

v_call: TRBV10-3
d_call: TRBD2
j_call: TRBJ2-5
clone_size: -
cdr3_nt: TGTGCCATCAGTGGCGGGGGAGAGACCCAGTACTTC
cdr3_aa: CAISGGGETQYF

v_call: TRBV6-6
d_call: -
j_call: TRBJ1-2
clone_size: -
cdr3_nt: TGTGCCAGCAGTTACTCGCGTCTAACTAACTATGGCTACACCTTC
cdr3_aa: CASSYSRLTNYGYTF

v_call: TRBV5-5
d_call: -
j_call: TRBJ1-1
clone_size: -
cdr3_nt: TGTGCCAGCAGCTTACGGGGAGGAATGAACACTGAAGCTTTCTTT
cdr3_aa: CASSLRGGMNTEAFF

v_call: TRBV5-8
d_call: TRBD1
j_call: TRBJ1-4
clone_size: once
cdr3_nt: TGTGCCAGCTGCCTTCCGGGACAGGGGGATGAAAAACTGTTTTTT
cdr3_aa: CASCLPGQGDEKLFF

v_call: TRBV5-8
d_call: TRBD1
j_call: TRBJ1-4
clone_size: -
cdr3_nt: TGTGCCAGCAGCTCGCCGGGACAGGGAAAAAAACTGTTTTTT
cdr3_aa: CASSSPGQGKKLFF

v_call: TRBV11-3
d_call: -
j_call: TRBJ2-3
clone_size: once
cdr3_nt: TGTGCCAGCAGCTTATCGTCAGGGGCGGGAGATACGCAGTATTTT
cdr3_aa: CASSLSSGAGDTQYF

v_call: TRBV27
d_call: TRBD2
j_call: TRBJ2-7
clone_size: -
cdr3_nt: TGTGCCAGCAGTCCCTTAGCGGGGGAGGGGAGGGAGCAGTACTTC
cdr3_aa: CASSPLAGEGREQYF

v_call: TRBV6-5
d_call: -
j_call: TRBJ2-5
clone_size: -
cdr3_nt: TGTGCCAGCAGTTATTACAGCCAAGAGACCCAGTACTTC
cdr3_aa: CASSYYSQETQYF

v_call: TRBV5-1
d_call: -
j_call: TRBJ1-5
clone_size: -
cdr3_nt: TGCGCCAGCAGCTTGGCGGACAGTTCGAACCAGCCCCAGCATTTT
cdr3_aa: CASSLADSSNQPQHF

v_call: TRBV7-3
d_call: TRBD2
j_call: TRBJ2-1
clone_size: -
cdr3_nt: TGTGCCAGCAGCTCCCGACTAGCGGGGAACAATGAGCAGTTCTTC
cdr3_aa: CASSSRLAGNNEQFF

v_call: TRBV12-5
d_call: -
j_call: TRBJ1-3
clone_size: once
cdr3_nt: TGTGCTAGTGGTTTGGGAAACAACAGAAACACCATATATTTT
cdr3_aa: CASGLGNNRNTIYF

v_call: TRBV7-9
d_call: -
j_call: TRBJ1-6
clone_size: -
cdr3_nt: TGTGCCAGCAGCTTAGGGCGGTTACCCGATAATTCACCCCTCCACTTT
cdr3_aa: CASSLGRLPDNSPLHF

v_call: TRBV6-5
d_call: TRBD2
j_call: TRBJ2-5
clone_size: -
cdr3_nt: TGTGCCAGCTCGTTTGCCCCGGGGGGGGCCCAGTACTTC
cdr3_aa: CASSFAPGGAQYF

v_call: TRBV11-2
d_call: -
j_call: TRBJ2-3
clone_size: -
cdr3_nt: TGTGCCAGCAGCCCCAGGACTGGGGAAGATACGCAGTATTTT
cdr3_aa: CASSPRTGEDTQYF

v_call: TRBV5-1
d_call: -
j_call: TRBJ1-3
clone_size: -
cdr3_nt: TGCGCCAGCAGCTTGGCCGTCGGCGGGGTATCGAGCTCTGGAAACACCATATATTTT
cdr3_aa: CASSLAVGGVSSSGNTIYF

v_call: TRBV5-1
d_call: TRBD2
j_call: TRBJ2-7
clone_size: -
cdr3_nt: TGCGCCAGCAGCTCCTCAACTAGCGGGCCTGACTACGAGCAGTACTTC
cdr3_aa: CASSSSTSGPDYEQYF

v_call: TRBV11-3
d_call: -
j_call: TRBJ2-1
clone_size: -
cdr3_nt: TGTGCCAGCAGCTTAGGAGGCCCTAGCGACAATGAGCAGTTCTTC
cdr3_aa: CASSLGGPSDNEQFF

v_call: TRBV27
d_call: -
j_call: TRBJ1-5
clone_size: once
cdr3_nt: TGTGCCAGCAGTTTAGCGGGGGCAGGGGAGGGCCAGCCCCAGCATTTT
cdr3_aa: CASSLAGAGEGQPQHF

v_call: TRBV7-9
d_call: TRBD1
j_call: TRBJ2-1
clone_size: -
cdr3_nt: TGTGCCAGCAGTACAGGGGGCATCCACAATGAGCAGTTCTTC
cdr3_aa: CASSTGGIHNEQFF

v_call: TRBV12-5
d_call: -
j_call: TRBJ2-7
clone_size: -
cdr3_nt: TGTGCTAGTGGTTTGGTACGTGGGAGCCACGAGCAGTACTTC
cdr3_aa: CASGLVRGSHEQYF

v_call: TRBV19
d_call: -
j_call: TRBJ2-3
clone_size: -
cdr3_nt: TGTGCCAGTAGTACGACAGGTTTAACAGATACGCAGTATTTT
cdr3_aa: CASSTTGLTDTQYF

v_call: TRBV6-4
d_call: TRBD2
j_call: TRBJ2-2
clone_size: -
cdr3_nt: TGTGCCAGCAGGAGGGAGGGAAACACCGGGGAGCTGTTTTTT
cdr3_aa: CASRREGNTGELFF

v_call: TRBV7-9
d_call: TRBD2
j_call: TRBJ2-7
clone_size: -
cdr3_nt: TGTGCCAGCCGCTCGACTAGCGGGAAAAGCTCCTACGAGCAGTACTTC
cdr3_aa: CASRSTSGKSSYEQYF